Listed below are T cell receptor beta chains from one sample, sequenced in a study of shared clonotypes between healthy human individuals. Method: immunoSEQ multiplex PCR; TCRdb's copy keeps in-frame clones and lacks some. The repertoire holds 2 million to 2.5 million clones, with around 95% as singletons. Sequencing was performed on naive CD4+ T cells sorted from blood. These receptors all come from a man between 18 and 35 years old in good health. The CDR3 runs from the conserved cysteine through the conserved F or W. A D gene is named only where the DNA matches it firmly. Clone size is given for some rows only: seen once, a few or many times, or a class if the clone is expanded.

size: NA
V: TRBV5-6
J: TRBJ1-5
D: TRBD1
DNA: TGTGCCAGCAGCTTGTGGACAGGGGGCCTCCATTTT
CDR3: CASSLWTGGLHF

size: NA
V: TRBV11-2
J: TRBJ2-5
D: TRBD2
DNA: TGTGCCAGCAGCCGTAGCGGGGGTACGTTCCAGTACTTC
CDR3: CASSRSGGTFQYF

size: NA
V: TRBV19
J: TRBJ2-7
D: NA
DNA: TGTGCCAGTAGTGAGACAGATCCCTACGAGCAGTACTTC
CDR3: CASSETDPYEQYF

size: NA
V: TRBV19
J: TRBJ1-5
D: NA
DNA: TGTGCCAGTAGTGCCCTCGGGCCCACGCATTTT
CDR3: CASSALGPTHF

size: NA
V: TRBV28
J: TRBJ1-4
D: TRBD1
DNA: TGTGCCAGCAGTCAGGGGGCTATAACTGAAAAACTGTTTTTT
CDR3: CASSQGAITEKLFF

size: NA
V: TRBV5-4
J: TRBJ2-7
D: NA
DNA: TGTGCCAGCAGCCGTACCGACAGCTACGAGCAGTACTTC
CDR3: CASSRTDSYEQYF

size: NA
V: TRBV9
J: TRBJ2-4
D: NA
DNA: TGTGCCAGCAGCGTGGGACTGCTAGCCAAAAACATTCAGTACTTC
CDR3: CASSVGLLAKNIQYF

size: NA
V: TRBV7-3
J: TRBJ2-7
D: NA
DNA: TGTGCCAGCAGCGCCGCGGGGCCCCCCTACGAGCAGTACTTC
CDR3: CASSAAGPPYEQYF

size: once
V: TRBV19
J: TRBJ2-5
D: NA
DNA: TGTGCCAGTAGTTCCTTCGAGAGGGGGACGGTACAAGAGACCCAGTACTTC
CDR3: CASSSFERGTVQETQYF

size: NA
V: TRBV21-1
J: TRBJ2-1
D: NA
DNA: TGTGCCAGCAGCAAAAGGAGGGTTGAGCAGTTCTTC
CDR3: CASSKRRVEQFF

size: NA
V: TRBV7-2
J: TRBJ1-5
D: NA
DNA: TGTGCCAGCAGCTTAAAGGGGGATCAGCCCCAGCATTTT
CDR3: CASSLKGDQPQHF

size: NA
V: TRBV23-1
J: TRBJ1-1
D: NA
DNA: TGCGCCATCACAAGGCCCAACTCTGAAGCTTTCTTT
CDR3: CAITRPNSEAFF

size: NA
V: TRBV25-1
J: TRBJ2-5
D: NA
DNA: TGTGCCAGCGCTACCAGACAGTTGACAACGGAGACCCAGTACTTC
CDR3: CASATRQLTTETQYF

size: NA
V: TRBV7-9
J: TRBJ1-3
D: NA
DNA: TGTGCCAGCAGCCGAAGGGGGATTGAGTCTGGAAACACCATATATTTT
CDR3: CASSRRGIESGNTIYF